Listed below are T cell receptor beta chains from one sample, sequenced in a study of long-term antiretroviral therapy in people with HIV. Assay: immunoSEQ multiplex PCR; the TCRdb copy retains only in-frame clones and omits some. The sample holds 20,000 to 25,000 clones, 70% to 90% seen once. Sequences were derived from unsorted PBMCs, sampled 1.6 years after starting antiretroviral therapy. The receptors originated from a man aged 35 to 55 with HIV. CDR3s include the opening cysteine and the closing phenylalanine or tryptophan. D genes are given only for firm matches. The listing skips clone size in some rows; elsewhere it reads once, few, many or a size class.

CDR3 length	J gene	clone size	V gene	D gene	CDR3 DNA	CDR3 protein
14	TRBJ2-7	-	TRBV6-5	-	TGTGCCAGCAGTTACGTAGGGACTTCGGACGAGCAGTACTTC	CASSYVGTSDEQYF
15	TRBJ1-4	-	TRBV5-1	-	TGCGCCAGCAGCCTGAGGTCTGCAACTAATGAAAAACTGTTTTTT	CASSLRSATNEKLFF
13	TRBJ2-3	-	TRBV2	-	TGTGCCAGCAGTGAACTCATGGTAGATACGCAGTATTTT	CASSELMVDTQYF
17	TRBJ2-3	-	TRBV5-4	TRBD2	TGTGCCAGCAGCTCCGGACTAGCGGGATCAACCACAGATACGCAGTATTTT	CASSSGLAGSTTDTQYF
15	TRBJ2-2	-	TRBV5-1	-	TGCGCCAGCAGCCCTGAGGTGGCGAACACCGGGGAGCTGTTTTTT	CASSPEVANTGELFF
15	TRBJ2-7	-	TRBV15	-	TGTGCCACCAGCAGAGAAGCAGGGTGGGGGGACGAGCAGTACTTC	CATSREAGWGDEQYF
14	TRBJ2-1	-	TRBV18	-	TGTGCCAGCTCACCACGGACAGACCGGAATGAGCAGTTCTTC	CASSPRTDRNEQFF
15	TRBJ1-6	few	TRBV7-9	-	TGTGCCAGCAGCTTAGCTTCGGCCCACTATTCACCCCTCCACTTT	CASSLASAHYSPLHF
16	TRBJ1-1	-	TRBV9	TRBD1	TGTGCCAGCAGCGGGCTGAGGACAGGGATGAACACTGAAGCTTTCTTT	CASSGLRTGMNTEAFF
15	TRBJ1-1	-	TRBV19	-	TGTGCCAGTAGTACAGCCTCGTCCCGGAACACTGAAGCTTTCTTT	CASSTASSRNTEAFF
16	TRBJ1-2	-	TRBV7-2	TRBD1	TGTGCCAGCAGCTTAGACAGGGGCCTTATAGGCTACGGCTACACCTTC	CASSLDRGLIGYGYTF
14	TRBJ1-1	once	TRBV2	-	TGTGCCAGCAGTGCGGACGGGGGCAGTACTGAAGCTTTCTTT	CASSADGGSTEAFF
14	TRBJ1-4	-	TRBV19	-	TGTGCCACAAACCTTGGAGGTAGAAATGAAAAACTGTTTTTT	CATNLGGRNEKLFF
16	TRBJ1-5	medium-sized	TRBV6-5	TRBD1	TGTGCCAGCAGTTACTCAGGGGGCGCGGGCAATCAGCCCCAGCATTTT	CASSYSGGAGNQPQHF
15	TRBJ2-5	-	TRBV12-5	TRBD2	TGTGCTAGTGGGTCGAGTGGGAGGGCCTGGGAGACCCAGTACTTC	CASGSSGRAWETQYF
14	TRBJ2-5	once	TRBV5-6	TRBD2	TGTGCCAGCAGCTTCGCTAGCGGACAAGAGACCCAGTACTTC	CASSFASGQETQYF
14	TRBJ1-2	few	TRBV19	TRBD1	TGTGCCAGTAGTACGGGGACAGGGTGGTATGGCTACACCTTC	CASSTGTGWYGYTF
13	TRBJ2-1	-	TRBV7-9	-	TGTGCCACCCTCCGAGGAACGGGCAATGAGCAGTTCTTC	CATLRGTGNEQFF
12	TRBJ1-2	-	TRBV9	TRBD1	TGTGCCAGCAGCTCACAGGGGTGGGGCTACACCTTC	CASSSQGWGYTF
15	TRBJ2-3	-	TRBV11-2	TRBD2	TGTGCCAGCAGCCCGACTAGCGGGGAAGCCCATACGCAGTATTTT	CASSPTSGEAHTQYF
13	TRBJ1-3	-	TRBV6-6	-	TGTGCCAGCAGCACCCCCCCTGGAAACACCATATATTTT	CASSTPPGNTIYF
13	TRBJ1-2	-	TRBV6-5	-	TGTGCCAGCAGTTACAGGGTGGGCTATGGCTACACCTTC	CASSYRVGYGYTF
13	TRBJ1-4	-	TRBV6-5	-	TGTGCCAGCAGTTACGTCTTACATGAAAAACTGTTTTTT	CASSYVLHEKLFF
15	TRBJ1-1	-	TRBV2	TRBD1	TGTGCCAGCAGTCCCCCTTTACAGGGGAGTACTGAAGCTTTCTTT	CASSPPLQGSTEAFF
14	TRBJ1-1	-	TRBV14	TRBD1	TGTGCCAGCAGCCAACGGGACAGGGTAACTGAAGCTTTCTTT	CASSQRDRVTEAFF
15	TRBJ2-3	-	TRBV6-5	-	TGTGCCAGCAGTAGACCAGGGGCTGGGACAGATACGCAGTATTTT	CASSRPGAGTDTQYF
16	TRBJ2-1	once	TRBV11-3	TRBD2	TGTGCCAGCAGCTCCCTTAGTGGGCGGGAGCTCAATGAGCAGTTCTTC	CASSSLSGRELNEQFF
16	TRBJ2-1	-	TRBV14	TRBD2	TGTGCCAGCAGCCAAGAGCCAGCGGGAGTTTTGAGTGAGCAGTTCTTC	CASSQEPAGVLSEQFF
14	TRBJ1-2	-	TRBV6-6	TRBD1	TGTGCCAGCAGTCCCGAGACAGGGAAGCGTGGCTACACCTTC	CASSPETGKRGYTF
11	TRBJ1-4	-	TRBV20-1	-	TGCAGTGCCCACTATAATGAAAAACTGTTTTTT	CSAHYNEKLFF
14	TRBJ2-3	-	TRBV13	-	TGTGCCAGCAGCTCGGGACTCGGTACAGATACGCAGTATTTT	CASSSGLGTDTQYF
15	TRBJ1-1	-	TRBV19	-	TGTGCCAGTAGTATAATCGGCAGGGGGAACACTGAAGCTTTCTTT	CASSIIGRGNTEAFF
12	TRBJ2-7	-	TRBV7-8	-	TGTGCCAGCAGCTTAGATTTCTCGGTGCAGTACTTC	CASSLDFSVQYF
15	TRBJ1-1	-	TRBV27	-	TGTGCCAGCAGTTTATGGAAGGGCAGTACCACTGAAGCTTTCTTT	CASSLWKGSTTEAFF
16	TRBJ2-7	-	TRBV2	TRBD1	TGTGCCAGCAAGCCACCGGGACAGGGGGTTGTCTACGAGCAGTACTTC	CASKPPGQGVVYEQYF
14	TRBJ1-1	-	TRBV23-1	-	TGCGCCAGCAGTCAACTTGCAGGGGACACTGAAGCTTTCTTT	CASSQLAGDTEAFF
16	TRBJ1-6	few	TRBV2	-	TGTGCCAGCAGTGCTGAGGAGGGCCCCTATAATTCACCCCTCCACTTT	CASSAEEGPYNSPLHF
14	TRBJ1-1	-	TRBV11-2	-	TGTGCCAGCAGCCCCCGACAGCTGAACACTGAAGCTTTCTTT	CASSPRQLNTEAFF
14	TRBJ1-2	-	TRBV29-1	-	TGCAGCGTTGATCCAGAAGCTCAAAACTATGGCTACACCTTC	CSVDPEAQNYGYTF
11	TRBJ1-2	-	TRBV6-5	-	TGTGCCGTCCGGGCCTCCTATGGCTACACCTTC	CAVRASYGYTF
15	TRBJ1-5	-	TRBV6-5	-	TGTGCCAGCAGTTACTCTTCCGGGGGTGGTCAGCCCCAGCATTTT	CASSYSSGGGQPQHF